This T cell receptor beta chain was identified during a study of CD4+ T cells in melanoma. Study-level results: Neoantigen-specific CD4+ T cells in melanoma reportedly had diverse differentiation states. A reported correlation linked neoantigen-specific CD4+ T cells to CD8+, macrophage and B cell function.

On this clone: The antigen remains undetermined.

The data were produced by immunoSEQ multiplex PCR, yet TCRdb's version contains in-frame clones alone and is incomplete. The sample shows 15,000 to 20,000 clones, 65% to 85% of them seen only once. This clonotype originated in a human donor with melanoma. The material sequenced was cells from a culture (not recorded whether cultured in vitro).

CDR3 coding DNA: TGTGCCAGCAGTGATTCTAACACTGAAGCTTTCTTT. Amino acid sequence: CASSDSNTEAFF. This chain joins TRBV2 and TRBJ1-1; no clear D. Germline V gene lookup returns CDR1 SNHLY and CDR2 FYNNEI. The V and J ends lost 3 bases and 2 bases respectively, with 4 bases between them. This CDR3 contains 12 residues.